The present TCR beta chain was sequenced within a study of T cells in Graves' hyperthyroidism and ophthalmopathy. Amplification of TCR beta CDR3 regions used RNA as the template. Using the HTBI primer set, a first-round RT-PCR was run on the TCR CDR3. TCRdb itself ran the multiplex PCR reads through MiXCR, one entry per CDR3 protein. The sample has roughly 640,000 distinct CDR3 sequences, 16% seen once. This clonotype was detected ten times or more. V shed 5 bases and J 4 bases; nucleotides not matched to a gene: 4. The CDR3 length is 13 residues. Germline V CDR1 and CDR2: SNHLY, FYNNEI. The clonotype comes from a middle-aged woman with Graves' ophthalmopathy. V and J are TRBV2 and TRBJ1-1, with 7 bases fitting TRBD1. Sequenced: blood. This CDR3 is CASSKPGGTEAFF. The CDR3 DNA reads TGTGCCAGCAGTAAGCCAGGGGGCACTGAAGCTTTCTTT.